One sample yielded the 8 T cell receptor beta chains listed below, sequenced in a study of T cell responses to AZD1222 COVID-19 vaccine. TCRdb keeps only in-frame clones here, not all; method: immunoSEQ multiplex PCR. The table lists fewer than 200,000 clones, roughly 91% of them singletons, with roughly 26% in the top ten. The specimen was peripheral blood, collected 28 days after the second AZD1222 dose. These receptors were collected from an adult who received the AZD1222 COVID-19 vaccine.

The gene calls are TRBV10-3 and TRBJ1-6; possibly TRBD1 for D (5 bases). Germline V gene sequence: CDR1 ENHRY, CDR2 SYGVKD. The V and J ends lost 7 bases and 11 bases respectively, with 12 bases between them. This CDR3 spans 12 amino acids. The CDR3, as DNA: TGTGCCATCAACACAGGAGTACCACCCCTCCACTTT. Translation: CAINTGVPPLHF.

The chain is built from TRBV12-3 or TRBV12-4 and TRBJ2-7; TRBD1 aligns across 7 bases. V trimming: 7 bases; J trimming: 2 bases; junction bases outside the gene matches: 2. This CDR3 contains 12 residues. The CDR3 is CASKGQTYEQYF. The CDR3 coding sequence is TGTGCCAGCAAGGGACAGACCTACGAGCAGTACTTC.

The chain has TRBV11-2 and TRBJ1-2; TRBD1 agrees at 7 bases. The V segment lost 5 bases and the J segment 7 bases; nucleotides outside the gene matches: 16. This CDR3 region has 16 residues. Germline CDR1 reads SGHAT; CDR2 reads FQNNGV. CDR3 sequence reads: CASSPTTGITTGGYTF. In DNA form, the CDR3 reads TGTGCCAGCAGCCCTACGACAGGGATAACAACTGGTGGCTACACCTTC.

In regard to this clone: The CDR3 does not close with the conserved phenylalanine or tryptophan, likely indicating a read error. It is unclear where the CDR3 begins or ends on the DNA, so no DNA is shown, and the CDR3 is as TCRdb lists it. This chain connects TRBV9 to TRBJ1-2; the listed D gene, TRBD1, was not tested against the DNA. Germline V gene data show CDR1 as SGDLS and CDR2 as YYNGEE. Inclusive of both ends, the CDR3 amounts to 8 amino acids. This CDR3 reads CASSARTG.

The chain is built from TRBV27 and TRBJ2-1, with D possibly TRBD1 on 6 matching bases. Germline lookup yields CDR1 MNHEY and CDR2 SMNVEV (reference sequence). This CDR3 comprises 13 residues. V lost 6 bases and J lost 3, with 9 bases in between. This chain's CDR3 is CASRGANYNEQFF. CDR3 sequence (DNA): TGTGCCAGCAGGGGGGCTAACTACAATGAGCAGTTCTTC.

J is TRBJ2-7 and V is TRBV23-1; D possibly matches TRBD1 or TRBD2 (5 bases each). TRBV23-1 is treated as an ORF (open reading frame) with a function not yet certain. The V and J ends lost 5 bases and 8 bases respectively, with 34 bases between them. The CDR3 covers 19 residues. The CDR3 is CASSSPGQVGFSLRYKQYF. In nucleotides, the CDR3 is TGCGCCAGCAGTTCCCCGGGGCAGGTAGGTTTCTCCCTACGATACAAGCAGTACTTC.

The chain recombines TRBV11-1 with TRBJ2-2; 8 nucleotides match TRBD1. The CDR3 is made up of 14 amino acids. Germline CDR1 and CDR2: SGHAT and FQDESV (reference sequence). V trimming: 5 bases; J trimming: 6 bases; junction bases outside the gene matches: 5. The CDR3 region is CASSEQGESGELFF. Written as DNA, the CDR3 is TGTGCCAGCAGCGAACAGGGGGAATCCGGGGAGCTGTTTTTT.

The chain links TRBV3-1 (or the pseudogene TRBV3-2) to TRBJ1-2; tentative D call: TRBD1 (6 bases). Germline V gene data show CDR1 as LGHDT and CDR2 as YNNKEL (reference sequence). The CDR3 consists of 12 residues. Trimming cost V 6 bases and J 4 bases, with 9 bases left between them. CDR3 sequence reads: CASRRGGYGYTF. The CDR3 DNA reads TGTGCCAGCAGAAGAGGGGGCTATGGCTACACCTTC.